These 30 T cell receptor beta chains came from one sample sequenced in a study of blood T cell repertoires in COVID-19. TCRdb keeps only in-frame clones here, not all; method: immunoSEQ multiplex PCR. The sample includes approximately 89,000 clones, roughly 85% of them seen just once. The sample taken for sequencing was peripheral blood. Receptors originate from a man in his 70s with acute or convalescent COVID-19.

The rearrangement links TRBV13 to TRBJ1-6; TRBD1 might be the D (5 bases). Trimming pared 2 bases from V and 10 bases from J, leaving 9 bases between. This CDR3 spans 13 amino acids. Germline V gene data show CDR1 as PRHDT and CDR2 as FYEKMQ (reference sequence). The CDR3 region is CASSLQGTSPLHF. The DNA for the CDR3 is TGTGCCAGCAGCTTACAGGGAACGTCACCCCTCCACTTT. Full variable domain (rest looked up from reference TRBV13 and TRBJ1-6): AAGVIQSPRHLIKEKRETATLKCYPIPRHDTVYWYQQGPGQDPQFLISFYEKMQSDKGSIPDRFSAQQFSDYHSELNMSSLELGDSALYFCASSLQGTSPLHFGNGTRLTVT.

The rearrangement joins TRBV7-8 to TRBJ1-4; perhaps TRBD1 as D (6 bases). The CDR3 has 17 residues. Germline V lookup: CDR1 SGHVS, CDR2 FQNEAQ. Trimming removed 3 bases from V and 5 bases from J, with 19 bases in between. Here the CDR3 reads CASSFITYKGGNEKLFF. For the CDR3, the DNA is TGTGCCAGCAGCTTTATTACATATAAGGGGGGGAATGAAAAACTGTTTTTT.

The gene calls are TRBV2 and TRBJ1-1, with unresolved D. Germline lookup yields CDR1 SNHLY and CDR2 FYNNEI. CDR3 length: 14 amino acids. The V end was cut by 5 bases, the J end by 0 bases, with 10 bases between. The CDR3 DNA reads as TGTGCCAGCAGTTTGCGAGGGATGAACACTGAAGCTTTCTTT. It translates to CASSLRGMNTEAFF.

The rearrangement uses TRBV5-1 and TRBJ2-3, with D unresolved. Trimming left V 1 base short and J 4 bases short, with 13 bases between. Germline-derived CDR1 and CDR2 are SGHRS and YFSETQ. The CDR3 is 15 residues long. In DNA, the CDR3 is TGCGCCAGCAGCTTGCCAACCCTGAGTGCAGATACGCAGTATTTT. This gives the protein CASSLPTLSADTQYF. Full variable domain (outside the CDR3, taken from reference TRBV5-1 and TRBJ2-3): KAGVTQTPRYLIKTRGQQVTLSCSPISGHRSVSWYQQTPGQGLQFLFEYFSETQRNKGNFPGRFSGRQFSNSRSEMNVSTLELGDSALYLCASSLPTLSADTQYFGPGTRLTVL.

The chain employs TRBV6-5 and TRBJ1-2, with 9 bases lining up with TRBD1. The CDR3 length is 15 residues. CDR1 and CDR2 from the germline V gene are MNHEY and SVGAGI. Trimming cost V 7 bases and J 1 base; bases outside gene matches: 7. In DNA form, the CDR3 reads TGTGCCAGCACCCAAAACAGGGGGCGTAACTATGGCTACACCTTC. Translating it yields CASTQNRGRNYGYTF.

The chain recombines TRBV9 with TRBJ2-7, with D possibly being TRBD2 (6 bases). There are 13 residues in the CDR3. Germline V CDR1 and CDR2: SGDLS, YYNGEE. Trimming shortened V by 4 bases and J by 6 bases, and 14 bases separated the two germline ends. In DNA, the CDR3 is TGTGCCAGCAGCCGGGACTCCCCTCTCGAGCAGTACTTC. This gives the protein CASSRDSPLEQYF.

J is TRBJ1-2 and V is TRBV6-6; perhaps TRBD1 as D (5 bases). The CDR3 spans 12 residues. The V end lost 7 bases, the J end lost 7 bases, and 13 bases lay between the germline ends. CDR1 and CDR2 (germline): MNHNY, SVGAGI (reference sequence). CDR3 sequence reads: CASTLGGAGYTF. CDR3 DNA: TGTGCCAGCACCCTAGGAGGGGCTGGCTACACCTTC.

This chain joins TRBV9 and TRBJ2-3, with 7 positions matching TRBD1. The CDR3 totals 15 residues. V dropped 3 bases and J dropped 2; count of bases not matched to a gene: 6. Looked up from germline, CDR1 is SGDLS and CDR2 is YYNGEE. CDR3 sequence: CASSATGWVTDTQYF. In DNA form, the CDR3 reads TGTGCCAGCAGCGCGACAGGGTGGGTCACAGATACGCAGTATTTT.

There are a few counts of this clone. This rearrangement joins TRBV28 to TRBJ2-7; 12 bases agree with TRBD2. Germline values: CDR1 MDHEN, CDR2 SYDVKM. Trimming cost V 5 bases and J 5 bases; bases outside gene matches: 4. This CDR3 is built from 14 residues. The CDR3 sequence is CASSLAGGPHEQYF. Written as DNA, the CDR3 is TGTGCCAGCAGTCTAGCGGGGGGGCCCCACGAGCAGTACTTC.

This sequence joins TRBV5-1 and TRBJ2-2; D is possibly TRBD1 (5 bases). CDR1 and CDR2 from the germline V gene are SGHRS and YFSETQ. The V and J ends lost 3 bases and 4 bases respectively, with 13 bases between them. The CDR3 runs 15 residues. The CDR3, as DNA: TGCGCCAGCAGCTCGACAGACACGACCACCGGGGAGCTGTTTTTT. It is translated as CASSSTDTTTGELFF.

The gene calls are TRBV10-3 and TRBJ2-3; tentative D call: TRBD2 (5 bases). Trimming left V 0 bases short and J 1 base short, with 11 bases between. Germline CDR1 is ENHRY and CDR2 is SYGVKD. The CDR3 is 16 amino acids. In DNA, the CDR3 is TGTGCCATCAGTGAGTCCCAAAGAGCGGGCACAGATACGCAGTATTTT. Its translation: CAISESQRAGTDTQYF.

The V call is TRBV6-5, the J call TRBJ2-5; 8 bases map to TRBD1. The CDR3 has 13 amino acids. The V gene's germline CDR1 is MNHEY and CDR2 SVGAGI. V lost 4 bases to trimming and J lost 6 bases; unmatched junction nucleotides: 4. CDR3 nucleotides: TGTGCCAGCAGTTGGGACAGGAGCCAGACCCAGTACTTC. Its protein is CASSWDRSQTQYF.

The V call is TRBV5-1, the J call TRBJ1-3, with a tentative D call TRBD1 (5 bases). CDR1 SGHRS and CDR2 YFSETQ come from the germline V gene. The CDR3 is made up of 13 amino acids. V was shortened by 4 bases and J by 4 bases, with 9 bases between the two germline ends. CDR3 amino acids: CASSPGGGNTIYF. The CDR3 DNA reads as TGCGCCAGCAGCCCCGGGGGAGGAAACACCATATATTTT.

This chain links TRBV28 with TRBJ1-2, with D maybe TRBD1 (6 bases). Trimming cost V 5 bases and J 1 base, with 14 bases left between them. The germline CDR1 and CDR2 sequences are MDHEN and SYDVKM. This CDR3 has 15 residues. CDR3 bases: TGTGCCAGCAGTGCCGGGGGGCGTAATAACTATGGCTACACCTTC. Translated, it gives CASSAGGRNNYGYTF.

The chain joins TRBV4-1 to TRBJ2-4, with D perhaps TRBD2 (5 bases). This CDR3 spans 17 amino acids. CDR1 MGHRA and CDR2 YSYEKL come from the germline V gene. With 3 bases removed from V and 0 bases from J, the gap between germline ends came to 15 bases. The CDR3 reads CASSHASDFVAKNIQYF. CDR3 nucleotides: TGCGCCAGCAGCCATGCCTCGGACTTTGTAGCCAAAAACATTCAGTACTTC.

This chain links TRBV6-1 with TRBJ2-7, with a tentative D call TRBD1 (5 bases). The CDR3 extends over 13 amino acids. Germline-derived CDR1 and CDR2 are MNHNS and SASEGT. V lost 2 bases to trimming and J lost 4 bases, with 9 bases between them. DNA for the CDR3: TGTGCCAGCAGTGAACCAGGGCGATACGAGCAGTACGTC. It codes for CASSEPGRYEQYV.

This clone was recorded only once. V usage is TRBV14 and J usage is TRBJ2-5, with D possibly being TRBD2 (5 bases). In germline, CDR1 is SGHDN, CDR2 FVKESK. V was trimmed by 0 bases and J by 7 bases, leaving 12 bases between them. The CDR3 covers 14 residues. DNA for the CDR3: TGTGCCAGCAGCCAAGACGAGGTCCGGGGGACCCAGTACTTC. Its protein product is CASSQDEVRGTQYF.

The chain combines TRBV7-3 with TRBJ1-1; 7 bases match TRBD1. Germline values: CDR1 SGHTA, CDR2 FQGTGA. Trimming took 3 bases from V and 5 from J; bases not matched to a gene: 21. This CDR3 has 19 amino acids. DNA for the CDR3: TGTGCCAGCAGCTTTTCTGACGTGCCTAAACAAGGGGGCAAAACTGAAGCTTTCTTT. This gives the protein CASSFSDVPKQGGKTEAFF.

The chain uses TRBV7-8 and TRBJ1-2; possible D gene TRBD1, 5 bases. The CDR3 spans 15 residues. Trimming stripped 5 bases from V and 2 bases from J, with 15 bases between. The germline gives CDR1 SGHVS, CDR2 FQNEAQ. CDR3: CASSPSGGSNYGYTF. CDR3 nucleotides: TGTGCCAGCAGCCCGAGCGGGGGGTCGAACTATGGCTACACCTTC.

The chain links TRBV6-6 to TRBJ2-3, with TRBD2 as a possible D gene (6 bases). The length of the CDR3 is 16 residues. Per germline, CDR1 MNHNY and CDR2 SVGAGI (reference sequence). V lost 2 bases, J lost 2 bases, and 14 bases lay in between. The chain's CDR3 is CASSYVRGPTTDTQYF. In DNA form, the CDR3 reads TGTGCCAGCAGTTACGTGCGGGGACCTACCACAGATACGCAGTATTTT.

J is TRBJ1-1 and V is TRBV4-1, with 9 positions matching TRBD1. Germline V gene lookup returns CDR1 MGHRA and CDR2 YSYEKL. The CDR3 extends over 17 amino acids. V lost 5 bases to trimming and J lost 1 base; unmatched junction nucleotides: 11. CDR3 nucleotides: TGCGCCAGCAGCGACCGGGACAGGGATTTCTGGAACACTGAAGCTTTCTTT. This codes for CASSDRDRDFWNTEAFF.

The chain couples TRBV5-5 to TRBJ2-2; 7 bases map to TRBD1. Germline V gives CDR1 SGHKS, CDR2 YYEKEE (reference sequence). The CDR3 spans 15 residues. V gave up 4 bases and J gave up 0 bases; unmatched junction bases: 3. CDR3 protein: CASSVTGANTGELFF. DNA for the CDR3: TGTGCCAGCAGCGTTACAGGGGCGAACACCGGGGAGCTGTTTTTT.

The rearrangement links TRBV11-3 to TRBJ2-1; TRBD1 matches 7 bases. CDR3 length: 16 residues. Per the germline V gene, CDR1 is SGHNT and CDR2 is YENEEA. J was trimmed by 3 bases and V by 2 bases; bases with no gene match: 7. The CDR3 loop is CASSLRQGVSYNEQFF. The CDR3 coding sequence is TGTGCCAGCAGCTTACGGCAGGGGGTGAGCTACAATGAGCAGTTCTTC.

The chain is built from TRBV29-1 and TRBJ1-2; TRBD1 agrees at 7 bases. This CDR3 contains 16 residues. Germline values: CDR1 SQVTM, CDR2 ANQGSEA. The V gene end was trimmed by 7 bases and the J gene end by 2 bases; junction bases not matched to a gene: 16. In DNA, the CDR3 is TGCAGCGCTCTCCTTTTACCAGGCAGGGGGAACTATGGCTACACCTTC. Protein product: CSALLLPGRGNYGYTF.

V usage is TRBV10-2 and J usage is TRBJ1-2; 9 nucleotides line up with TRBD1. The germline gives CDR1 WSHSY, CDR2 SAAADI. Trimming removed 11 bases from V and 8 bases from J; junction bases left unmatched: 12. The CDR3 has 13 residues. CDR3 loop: CAGAGTGKRGYTF. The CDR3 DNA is TGCGCCGGAGCCGGGACAGGGAAAAGAGGCTACACCTTC.

CDR3 in amino acids: CASSGRHEQFF. CDR3 in DNA: TGCGCCAGCTCGGGTAGGCATGAGCAGTTCTTC. This chain links TRBV10-1 with TRBJ2-1; D is undetermined. Trimming took 8 bases from V and 8 from J, leaving 10 bases between them. CDR3 length: 11 amino acids. CDR1 and CDR2 from the germline V gene are WNHNN and SYGVQD (reference sequence).

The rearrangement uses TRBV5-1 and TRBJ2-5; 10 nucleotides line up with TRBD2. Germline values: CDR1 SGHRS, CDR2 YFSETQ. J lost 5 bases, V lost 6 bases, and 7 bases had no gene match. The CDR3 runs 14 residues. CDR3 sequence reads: CASTSSGGGETQYF. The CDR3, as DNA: TGCGCCAGCACCTCTAGCGGGGGCGGGGAGACCCAGTACTTC.

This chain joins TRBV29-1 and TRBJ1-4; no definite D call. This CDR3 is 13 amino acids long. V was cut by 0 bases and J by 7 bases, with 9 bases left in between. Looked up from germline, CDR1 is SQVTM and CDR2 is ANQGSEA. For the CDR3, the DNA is TGCAGCGTTGAAGATCCGCAGTCTGAAAAACTGTTTTTT. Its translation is CSVEDPQSEKLFF.

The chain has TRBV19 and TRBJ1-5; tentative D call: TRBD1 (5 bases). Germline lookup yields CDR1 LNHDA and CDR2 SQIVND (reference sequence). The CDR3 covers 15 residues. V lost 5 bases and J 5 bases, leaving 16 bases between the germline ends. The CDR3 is CASSLQGFGDQPQHF. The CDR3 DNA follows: TGTGCCAGTAGTCTTCAGGGTTTTGGCGATCAGCCCCAGCATTTT.

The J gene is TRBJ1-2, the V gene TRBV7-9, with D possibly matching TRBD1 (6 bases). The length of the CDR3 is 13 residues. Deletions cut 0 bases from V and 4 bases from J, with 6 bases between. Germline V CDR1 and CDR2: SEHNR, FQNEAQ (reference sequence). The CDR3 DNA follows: TGTGCCAGCAGCTTAGCCAGGGGCTATGGCTACACCTTC. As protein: CASSLARGYGYTF. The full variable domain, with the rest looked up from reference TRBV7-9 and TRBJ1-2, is DTGVSQNPRHKITKRGQNVTFRCDPISEHNRLYWYRQTLGQGPEFLTYFQNEAQLEKSRLLSDRFSAERPKGSFSTLEIQRTEQGDSAMYLCASSLARGYGYTFGSGTRLTVV.